This T cell receptor beta chain was sequenced during a study of blood T cell repertoires in COVID-19 (dated by TCRdb to 2018 to 2020). Background for the entire study: The collaborator samples originated in the United States, Italy and Spain and spanned the acute and convalescent phases of COVID-19. The prospective study material was composed of cDNA or gDNA derived from T cells, B-cell-depleted T cells, or PBMCs. HLA class I and class II types, where available, came from metadata supplied by the sample provider rather than from assay-based typing. The repertoires were made available in a free public database intended to serve as a resource for research on the immune response to SARS-CoV-2. Nearly every sample came with metadata listing a de-identified subject ID, COVID-19 status, age in years and sex. The dataset comprised deeply sampled blood TCRbeta repertoires from subjects exposed to, actively infected with, or recovered from COVID-19. The samples were drawn from the first 160 participants of the ongoing ImmuneRACE study and from 1,254 subjects provided by 6 global collaborators. What the research found in general, with its limitations: The quantity of clinical and demographic metadata differed by source and by participant and was supplied without curation.

The germline V gene (reference sequence) yields GTSNPN for CDR1 and SVGIG for CDR2. Reading from cysteine to phenylalanine, the CDR3 counts 13 amino acids. Only the CDR3 DNA stays, 39 bases, in frame from base 1. V loses 1 base, J loses 7 bases, and the germline ends lie 14 bases apart. This clone was seen more than once but under ten times. Its specific antigen is unknown. It has no much larger one-base neighbor in the sample; base qualities were not kept. TCRbeta CDR3 regions were amplified from genomic DNA by means of the immunoSEQ Assay, a bias-controlled multiplex PCR. As for how the authors treated the data: Nucleated cell counts per sample were estimated from amplification of reference gene primers within the assay. To quantify the absolute abundance of each unique TCRbeta CDR3 rearrangement, sequence reads were collapsed and filtered. For each sample, productive Simpson clonality was calculated by taking the square root of Simpson's diversity index across productive rearrangements. TCRdb limited this immuneACCESS table to in-frame rearrangements with V and J called. A share of clones is missing; checked studies link under half to unresolved V genes, and the rest is unexplained. V and J calls and clone size are as listed in that table; D and trimming were resolved from the DNA. The sample contains about 270,000 clones, roughly 86% of them found a single time. The biggest ten clones account for about 10% of the sample.

Collaborating institutions collected whole blood in K2EDTA tubes following their own protocols. For TCRbeta analysis, collaborators shipped samples in one of three forms: frozen whole blood, isolated PBMCs, or DNA extracted from either of those sample types. This clonotype was obtained from a man aged 40-50 years with active or convalescent COVID-19. Sequencing used peripheral blood. The chain employs TRBV30 and TRBJ2-7; TRBD2 is perhaps the D gene, given 5 matching bases. The sequence in DNA is TGTGCCTGGAGTGCTCGCGGGCCAAGTGAGCAGTACTTC. Its translation is CAWSARGPSEQYF.